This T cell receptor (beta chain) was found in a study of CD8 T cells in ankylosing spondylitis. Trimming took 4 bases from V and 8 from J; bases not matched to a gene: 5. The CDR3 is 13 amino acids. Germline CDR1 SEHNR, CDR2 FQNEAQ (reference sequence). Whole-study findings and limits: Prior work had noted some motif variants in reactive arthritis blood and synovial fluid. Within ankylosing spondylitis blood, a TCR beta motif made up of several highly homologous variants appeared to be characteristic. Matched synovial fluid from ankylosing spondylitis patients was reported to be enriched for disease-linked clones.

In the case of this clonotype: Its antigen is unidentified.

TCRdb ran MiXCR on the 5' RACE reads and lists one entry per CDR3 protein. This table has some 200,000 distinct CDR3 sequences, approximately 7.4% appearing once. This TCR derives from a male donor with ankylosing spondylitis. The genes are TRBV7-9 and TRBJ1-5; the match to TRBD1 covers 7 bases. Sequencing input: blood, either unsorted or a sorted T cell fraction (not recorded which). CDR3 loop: CASSSQGLEPQHF. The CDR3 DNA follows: TGTGCCAGCAGCTCACAGGGGTTGGAGCCCCAGCATTTT. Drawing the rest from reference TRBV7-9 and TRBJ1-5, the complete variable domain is DTGVSQNPRHKITKRGQNVTFRCDPISEHNRLYWYRQTLGQGPEFLTYFQNEAQLEKSRLLSDRFSAERPKGSFSTLEIQRTEQGDSAMYLCASSSQGLEPQHFGDGTRLSIL.